These 4 T cell receptor beta chains came from one sample sequenced in a study of blood T cell repertoires in COVID-19. The data were produced by immunoSEQ multiplex PCR, yet TCRdb's version contains in-frame clones alone and is incomplete. The sample gives 300,000 to 400,000 clones, around 90% of which show up once; approximately 5.2% is in the top ten. The sample consisted of PBMCs or T cells enriched from blood (not recorded which). Source of these receptors: a man aged 60-69 years who had recovered from COVID-19.

The genes are TRBV28 and TRBJ1-2; D is undetermined. The germline V and J ends were trimmed by 2 bases and 2 bases, with 3 bases remaining between them. CDR1 is MDHEN and CDR2 is SYDVKM in the germline V gene. The CDR3 is 12 residues long. This CDR3 reads CASSLQNYGYTF. CDR3 nucleotides: TGTGCCAGCAGTTTACAGAACTATGGCTACACCTTC.

The chain joins TRBV10-1 to TRBJ2-2; tentative D call: TRBD1 (6 bases). Trimming removed 0 bases from V and 4 bases from J, with 12 bases in between. CDR3 length: 16 residues. Germline CDR1 is WNHNN and CDR2 is SYGVQD (reference sequence). The CDR3: CASSESRQGPTGELFF. The DNA for the CDR3 is TGCGCCAGCAGTGAGTCGAGGCAGGGGCCCACCGGGGAGCTGTTTTTT.

The gene calls are TRBV5-4 and TRBJ2-7, with 8 nucleotides matching TRBD1. This CDR3 comprises 15 residues. The trim removed 0 bases at V and 3 bases at J, leaving 5 bases unmatched. Germline-derived CDR1 and CDR2 are SGHNT and YYREEE (reference sequence). CDR3 sequence: CASSLERTGLYEQYF. The DNA for the CDR3 is TGTGCCAGCAGCTTGGAACGGACAGGGCTCTACGAGCAGTACTTC.

This clone appeared a single time. The gene calls are TRBV5-6 and TRBJ1-2, with D possibly TRBD1 on 6 matching bases. The CDR3 covers 17 residues. V was cut by 1 base and J by 3 bases, with 19 bases left in between. The germline V gene encodes CDR1 SGHDT and CDR2 YYEEEE. The CDR3 DNA sequence: TGTGCCAGCAGCTTGTGGCAGGGGAAGCCGGTTTACTATGGCTACACCTTC. Protein: CASSLWQGKPVYYGYTF.